The rows below give T cell receptor beta chains drawn from one sample of a study of OX40 agonist ivuxolimab in advanced cancers. Produced via immunoSEQ multiplex PCR; TCRdb's table is partial and in-frame only. The data contain 77,000 or so clones, 90% of them singletons. The source material was CD4+ or CD8+ T cells sorted from blood, sampled in a trial of the OX40 agonist ivuxolimab. All receptors come from an adult with an advanced solid tumor such as melanoma, head and neck, liver or kidney cancer. Each CDR3 is given with its conserved first and last residue. D genes are given only for firm matches. Not every row has a clone size; where given, it reads once, few, many or a size class.

CDR3nt: TGTGCCATCAGTGAGTCGGGACAGGGGACAGAAGGCTACACCTTC
CDR3aa: CAISESGQGTEGYTF
j_gene: TRBJ1-2
d_gene: TRBD1
v_gene: TRBV10-3
abundance: -

CDR3nt: TGTGCCAGCAGAGGGTTCACCACTGAAGCTTTCTTT
CDR3aa: CASRGFTTEAFF
j_gene: TRBJ1-1
d_gene: -
v_gene: TRBV6-1
abundance: -

CDR3nt: TGTGCCAGCTCACCGGCACACTACAATGAGCAGTTCTTC
CDR3aa: CASSPAHYNEQFF
j_gene: TRBJ2-1
d_gene: -
v_gene: TRBV18
abundance: -

CDR3nt: TGTGCCTGGAGCACCGAGTATCCAAGAGGGGACACTGAAGCTTTCTTT
CDR3aa: CAWSTEYPRGDTEAFF
j_gene: TRBJ1-1
d_gene: -
v_gene: TRBV30
abundance: -

CDR3nt: TGTGCCAGCAGCCTCCAGGGCCCAGATACGCAGTATTTT
CDR3aa: CASSLQGPDTQYF
j_gene: TRBJ2-3
d_gene: -
v_gene: TRBV28
abundance: -

CDR3nt: TGTGCCAGCACCCGGTCGACTTCCGAGACCCAGTACTTC
CDR3aa: CASTRSTSETQYF
j_gene: TRBJ2-5
d_gene: -
v_gene: TRBV7-6
abundance: -

CDR3nt: TGCGCCAGCAGCCAAGATCTTGAGACAGTGGGGACAAAAAACATTCAGTACTTC
CDR3aa: CASSQDLETVGTKNIQYF
j_gene: TRBJ2-4
d_gene: -
v_gene: TRBV4-1
abundance: once

CDR3nt: TGTGCCAGCGGATCCACAGGGGGCGCCGGTGAAGCTTTCTTT
CDR3aa: CASGSTGGAGEAFF
j_gene: TRBJ1-1
d_gene: TRBD1
v_gene: TRBV2
abundance: -

CDR3nt: TGTGCCAGCAGCATCAGTGGGGTGCTCACCGGGGAGCTGTTTTTT
CDR3aa: CASSISGVLTGELFF
j_gene: TRBJ2-2
d_gene: -
v_gene: TRBV7-2
abundance: -

CDR3nt: TGTGCCAGCTCACCTAACACGGCGGCGGCATGGAACACCATATATTTT
CDR3aa: CASSPNTAAAWNTIYF
j_gene: TRBJ1-3
d_gene: -
v_gene: TRBV18
abundance: -

CDR3nt: TGTGCCAGCAGGTCTAGGACTAGCGAGAATAATGAGCAGTTCTTC
CDR3aa: CASRSRTSENNEQFF
j_gene: TRBJ2-1
d_gene: TRBD2
v_gene: TRBV2
abundance: -

CDR3nt: TGTGCCAGCAGTGAAGCGGTAGGGTTGGATGAAAAACTGTTTTTT
CDR3aa: CASSEAVGLDEKLFF
j_gene: TRBJ1-4
d_gene: -
v_gene: TRBV2
abundance: -

CDR3nt: TGTGCCAGAAGCTTGGTATGGGTTAAGGTGAGCCAGCCCCAGCATTTT
CDR3aa: CARSLVWVKVSQPQHF
j_gene: TRBJ1-5
d_gene: -
v_gene: TRBV5-3
abundance: once

CDR3nt: TGTGCCAGCAGCCAAACCTCCGGGACTCCTGGTGAGCAGTACTTC
CDR3aa: CASSQTSGTPGEQYF
j_gene: TRBJ2-7
d_gene: -
v_gene: TRBV7-2
abundance: -

CDR3nt: TGTGCCAGCAGCCCGAGACGGGTCAACTCTGGAAACACCATATATTTT
CDR3aa: CASSPRRVNSGNTIYF
j_gene: TRBJ1-3
d_gene: -
v_gene: TRBV7-9
abundance: -

CDR3nt: TGTGCCATCAGTGAGTCGACCGTCGTAGCGGGAGGAAAACTCGAGCAGTACTTC
CDR3aa: CAISESTVVAGGKLEQYF
j_gene: TRBJ2-7
d_gene: TRBD2
v_gene: TRBV10-3
abundance: -

CDR3nt: TGCGCCAGCAGCCGGGGGACTGGGAACACTGAAGCTTTCTTT
CDR3aa: CASSRGTGNTEAFF
j_gene: TRBJ1-1
d_gene: -
v_gene: TRBV5-1
abundance: -

CDR3nt: TGTGCCAGCAGTTTGACAGAGACCCAGTACTTC
CDR3aa: CASSLTETQYF
j_gene: TRBJ2-5
d_gene: -
v_gene: TRBV28
abundance: -

CDR3nt: TGTGCCAGCATCGCACTCGGGGGATCGGACGAGCAGTACTTC
CDR3aa: CASIALGGSDEQYF
j_gene: TRBJ2-7
d_gene: -
v_gene: TRBV25-1
abundance: -

CDR3nt: TGTGCCAGCTCACCTCCGGGACAGGGAAATTCACCCCTCCACTTT
CDR3aa: CASSPPGQGNSPLHF
j_gene: TRBJ1-6
d_gene: TRBD1
v_gene: TRBV18
abundance: -

CDR3nt: TGTGCCAGCAGTGAAAACTTGGGCAGGGGGTCGATTGGAGCTTTCTTT
CDR3aa: CASSENLGRGSIGAFF
j_gene: TRBJ1-1
d_gene: TRBD1
v_gene: TRBV6-1
abundance: -

CDR3nt: TGTGCCAGCAGCGCGAGCTACGAGCAGTACTTC
CDR3aa: CASSASYEQYF
j_gene: TRBJ2-7
d_gene: -
v_gene: TRBV9
abundance: -

CDR3nt: TGTGCCAGTAGTATTGACGGGCAGAACACCGGGGAGCTGTTTTTT
CDR3aa: CASSIDGQNTGELFF
j_gene: TRBJ2-2
d_gene: -
v_gene: TRBV19
abundance: -

CDR3nt: TGTGCCAGCAGCCCCGGGACTAGCGGGGGTGGAGATACGCAGTATTTT
CDR3aa: CASSPGTSGGGDTQYF
j_gene: TRBJ2-3
d_gene: TRBD2
v_gene: TRBV7-3
abundance: once

CDR3nt: TGTGCCAGCAGTTACAAAGCGTGGGGCACAGATACGCAGTATTTT
CDR3aa: CASSYKAWGTDTQYF
j_gene: TRBJ2-3
d_gene: -
v_gene: TRBV6-5
abundance: -

CDR3nt: TGTGCCAGCTCACCGACAGCGGAGGAAGGGCCCCAGCATTTT
CDR3aa: CASSPTAEEGPQHF
j_gene: TRBJ1-5
d_gene: -
v_gene: TRBV18
abundance: -

CDR3nt: TGTGCCAGCAGTGGGACTAGCGGGAATGGACGAGATACGCAGTATTTT
CDR3aa: CASSGTSGNGRDTQYF
j_gene: TRBJ2-3
d_gene: TRBD2
v_gene: TRBV28
abundance: -

CDR3nt: TGTGCCAGTAGTATAGCAGGAGACAGCTACTACGAGCAGTACTTC
CDR3aa: CASSIAGDSYYEQYF
j_gene: TRBJ2-7
d_gene: -
v_gene: TRBV19
abundance: -

CDR3nt: TGTGCCAGCAGCTTAGGGCAGGGCGGCTATGGCTACACCTTC
CDR3aa: CASSLGQGGYGYTF
j_gene: TRBJ1-2
d_gene: -
v_gene: TRBV7-2
abundance: -

CDR3nt: TGTGCCAGCAGCGTAGTGTGGGGGCAGCCCAACACAGATACGCAGTATTTT
CDR3aa: CASSVVWGQPNTDTQYF
j_gene: TRBJ2-3
d_gene: -
v_gene: TRBV9
abundance: once

CDR3nt: TGTGCCAGCAGTGAAGCGCGGCTGCCCCAAGAGACCCAGTACTTC
CDR3aa: CASSEARLPQETQYF
j_gene: TRBJ2-5
d_gene: -
v_gene: TRBV2
abundance: -

CDR3nt: TGTGCCAGCAGCTTAGAAGCGGCCTACGAGCAGTACTTC
CDR3aa: CASSLEAAYEQYF
j_gene: TRBJ2-7
d_gene: -
v_gene: TRBV11-3
abundance: few

CDR3nt: TGTGCCAGCAGCCCAGGACAGGGTAGCATCTACAATGAGCAGTTCTTC
CDR3aa: CASSPGQGSIYNEQFF
j_gene: TRBJ2-1
d_gene: TRBD1
v_gene: TRBV2
abundance: -

CDR3nt: TGTGCCAGCACCAGCTTGGGTCTCACAGATACGCAGTATTTT
CDR3aa: CASTSLGLTDTQYF
j_gene: TRBJ2-3
d_gene: -
v_gene: TRBV7-2
abundance: -

CDR3nt: TGTGCCAGCAGCCCCCTCCTTCGACGGCGGAATGAAAAACTGTTTTTT
CDR3aa: CASSPLLRRRNEKLFF
j_gene: TRBJ1-4
d_gene: -
v_gene: TRBV5-8
abundance: -

CDR3nt: TGTGCCAGTAGTATGGGCGGGACCGGCACAGATACGCAGTATTTT
CDR3aa: CASSMGGTGTDTQYF
j_gene: TRBJ2-3
d_gene: -
v_gene: TRBV19
abundance: -

CDR3nt: TGTGCCAGCAGCTTGAAGGGCGGGGGGGCGGCCCAAGAGACCCAGTACTTC
CDR3aa: CASSLKGGGAAQETQYF
j_gene: TRBJ2-5
d_gene: TRBD2
v_gene: TRBV11-2
abundance: once

CDR3nt: TGTGCCAGCAGTTTGGCTGAACGGGGGAGGGGTGGCTACACCTTC
CDR3aa: CASSLAERGRGGYTF
j_gene: TRBJ1-2
d_gene: -
v_gene: TRBV28
abundance: -

CDR3nt: TGCGCCAGCAGCCTTTTTAGCGGGTACGACGAGCAGTACTTC
CDR3aa: CASSLFSGYDEQYF
j_gene: TRBJ2-7
d_gene: TRBD2
v_gene: TRBV5-1
abundance: -

CDR3nt: TGTGCCAGCAGCCGCCGGACTAGCGGGAGGGAGACCCAGTACTTC
CDR3aa: CASSRRTSGRETQYF
j_gene: TRBJ2-5
d_gene: TRBD2
v_gene: TRBV5-4
abundance: -

CDR3nt: TGTGCCAGCAGCCAAGGGGGGCCGGGGATTTCACCCCTCCACTTT
CDR3aa: CASSQGGPGISPLHF
j_gene: TRBJ1-6
d_gene: -
v_gene: TRBV4-2
abundance: once

CDR3nt: TGTGCCAGCAGCCTAGGAACTAATGAAAAACTGTTTTTT
CDR3aa: CASSLGTNEKLFF
j_gene: TRBJ1-4
d_gene: -
v_gene: TRBV5-6
abundance: -

CDR3nt: TGTGCCAGCAGCCAAGTAGCTAATGGCTACACCTTC
CDR3aa: CASSQVANGYTF
j_gene: TRBJ1-2
d_gene: -
v_gene: TRBV14
abundance: -

CDR3nt: TGTGCCAGCAGCTTAGTAGCGGGCTCAGATACGCAGTATTTT
CDR3aa: CASSLVAGSDTQYF
j_gene: TRBJ2-3
d_gene: TRBD2
v_gene: TRBV11-3
abundance: -

CDR3nt: TGTGCCAGCAGTTTCCCGTCCCCCCGCTACGAGCAGTACTTC
CDR3aa: CASSFPSPRYEQYF
j_gene: TRBJ2-7
d_gene: -
v_gene: TRBV6-5
abundance: -

CDR3nt: TGTGCCAGCAGCTTGTCGGGACAGGGGCACTCCTACGAGCAGTACTTC
CDR3aa: CASSLSGQGHSYEQYF
j_gene: TRBJ2-7
d_gene: TRBD1
v_gene: TRBV7-2
abundance: -

CDR3nt: TGTGCCAGCAGTGAGACAGGGGTGCGCACCGGGGAGCTGTTTTTT
CDR3aa: CASSETGVRTGELFF
j_gene: TRBJ2-2
d_gene: TRBD1
v_gene: TRBV6-1
abundance: -

CDR3nt: TGTGCCAGCAGTTACGGGTCCGGGGCGAGGGGAAACACCATATATTTT
CDR3aa: CASSYGSGARGNTIYF
j_gene: TRBJ1-3
d_gene: -
v_gene: TRBV6-6
abundance: few

CDR3nt: TGTGCCAGCAGTGGGACAGGAGACACCATATATTTT
CDR3aa: CASSGTGDTIYF
j_gene: TRBJ1-3
d_gene: TRBD1
v_gene: TRBV6-5
abundance: -

CDR3nt: TGTGCCAGCAGTTACTCCTCGTCCGGCTACGAGCAGTACTTC
CDR3aa: CASSYSSSGYEQYF
j_gene: TRBJ2-7
d_gene: -
v_gene: TRBV6-6
abundance: -

CDR3nt: TGCGCCAGCAGCTTGGCGCCGGGGGCTAACTATGGCTACACCTTC
CDR3aa: CASSLAPGANYGYTF
j_gene: TRBJ1-2
d_gene: -
v_gene: TRBV5-1
abundance: -

CDR3nt: TGTGCCAGCAGCCCCTTCTCAGCGGGACACTATGGCTACACCTTC
CDR3aa: CASSPFSAGHYGYTF
j_gene: TRBJ1-2
d_gene: -
v_gene: TRBV5-1
abundance: once

CDR3nt: TGTGCCAGCAGCTTAACACAGACGTATGGCTACACCTTC
CDR3aa: CASSLTQTYGYTF
j_gene: TRBJ1-2
d_gene: -
v_gene: TRBV11-3
abundance: -

CDR3nt: TGTGCCAGCAGCTTAGCTTTAAGGGTGGGGGTTCAGGGCGACTACACCTTC
CDR3aa: CASSLALRVGVQGDYTF
j_gene: TRBJ1-2
d_gene: -
v_gene: TRBV7-8
abundance: -

CDR3nt: TGTGCCAGCAGTCAAACGGGGGGGTTCGGGGAGCTGTTTTTT
CDR3aa: CASSQTGGFGELFF
j_gene: TRBJ2-2
d_gene: TRBD2
v_gene: TRBV6-5
abundance: -

CDR3nt: TGTGCCAGCAGGATCGAAGCCGGGACAGTGTTCTTC
CDR3aa: CASRIEAGTVFF
j_gene: TRBJ2-1
d_gene: TRBD1
v_gene: TRBV6-5
abundance: -

CDR3nt: TGTGCCAGTAGTACCACAGGGGGGGCCTACGAGCAGTACTTC
CDR3aa: CASSTTGGAYEQYF
j_gene: TRBJ2-7
d_gene: -
v_gene: TRBV19
abundance: -

CDR3nt: TGTGCCAGTAGTATTCGGACTAACTATGGCTACACCTTC
CDR3aa: CASSIRTNYGYTF
j_gene: TRBJ1-2
d_gene: -
v_gene: TRBV19
abundance: -

CDR3nt: TGTGCCAGCAAAGCGGCCGCCCGCGAGCAGTACTTC
CDR3aa: CASKAAAREQYF
j_gene: TRBJ2-7
d_gene: -
v_gene: TRBV28
abundance: -